This TCR beta chain emerged from a study of blood T cell repertoires in COVID-19. Study as a whole: The samples span acute and convalescent COVID-19 from the United States, Italy and Spain. T cells, B-cell-depleted T cells, or PBMCs supplied cDNA or gDNA.

Authors' methods: Nucleated cell counts were estimated from reference gene primer amplification. The method was immunoSEQ multiplex PCR; TCRdb's version includes in-frame clones alone and lacks a portion of them. V and J calls and clone size are as listed in that table; D and trimming were resolved from the DNA. The table includes 300,000 or so clones, around 89% detected once. Trimming cost V 4 bases and J 1 base; bases outside gene matches: 14. Germline V gives CDR1 SGDLS, CDR2 YYNGEE. The CDR3 extends over 19 amino acids. The TCR was taken from a man between 18 and 35 years old who had recovered from COVID-19. The chain employs TRBV9 and TRBJ2-1; 10 bases are a match to TRBD1. Sequencing used peripheral blood. This CDR3 is CASSPRPGTGVISYNEQFF. The CDR3 bases are TGTGCCAGCAGCCCACGTCCCGGGACAGGGGTTATTTCCTACAATGAGCAGTTCTTC. Based on the CDR3 plus reference TRBV9 and TRBJ2-1, the full variable domain is DSGVTQTPKHLITATGQRVTLRCSPRSGDLSVYWYQQSLDQGLQFLIQYYNGEERAKGNILERFSAQQFPDLHSELNLSSLELGDSALYFCASSPRPGTGVISYNEQFFGPGTRLTVL.